This T cell receptor beta chain is from a study of cytomegalovirus exposure and HLA in healthy donors. On this clone itself: The antigen is not known.

Notes on the study in general: Some TCR beta chains (164 of them) were listed as cytomegalovirus-associated.

It was with 60 Vbeta and 13 Jbeta primers that the PCR ran. Profiling relied on immunoSEQ multiplex PCR, and the TCRdb table lists in-frame clones only, not all of them. The sample includes approximately 97,000 clones, 70% to 90% of them seen just once. Germline loops: CDR1 SEHNR, CDR2 FQNEAQ (reference sequence). V was clipped by 3 bases and J by 3 bases; unmatched bases: 5. CDR3 length equals 15 residues. The rearrangement uses TRBV7-9 and TRBJ1-1; 9 bases fit TRBD1. The sequence was obtained from a man between 40 and 49 years old in good health and CMV-seronegative. Sample: PBMCs. The CDR3 DNA reads TGTGCCAGCAGCTTGTCCACAGGGGGCGACACTGAAGCTTTCTTT. It yields the protein CASSLSTGGDTEAFF.